This T cell receptor beta chain was profiled in a study of blood T cell repertoires in COVID-19. Generated by immunoSEQ multiplex PCR, the TCRdb table keeps only in-frame clones and is missing some. The sample includes 180,000 or so clones, around 82% seen only once; the top ten take about 1.2%. This clone was recorded once. The CDR3 consists of 15 residues. The V gene's germline CDR1 is MNHEY and CDR2 SVGAGI. V was shortened by 8 bases and J by 0 bases, with 15 bases between the two germline ends. The chain joins TRBV6-5 to TRBJ2-3; TRBD2 might be the D (5 bases). The sample was peripheral blood. This receptor was obtained from a man in his 60s who had recovered from COVID-19. CDR3 protein: CASVDRGSSTDTQYF. The CDR3, as DNA: TGTGCCAGCGTAGATCGGGGATCTAGCACAGATACGCAGTATTTT.